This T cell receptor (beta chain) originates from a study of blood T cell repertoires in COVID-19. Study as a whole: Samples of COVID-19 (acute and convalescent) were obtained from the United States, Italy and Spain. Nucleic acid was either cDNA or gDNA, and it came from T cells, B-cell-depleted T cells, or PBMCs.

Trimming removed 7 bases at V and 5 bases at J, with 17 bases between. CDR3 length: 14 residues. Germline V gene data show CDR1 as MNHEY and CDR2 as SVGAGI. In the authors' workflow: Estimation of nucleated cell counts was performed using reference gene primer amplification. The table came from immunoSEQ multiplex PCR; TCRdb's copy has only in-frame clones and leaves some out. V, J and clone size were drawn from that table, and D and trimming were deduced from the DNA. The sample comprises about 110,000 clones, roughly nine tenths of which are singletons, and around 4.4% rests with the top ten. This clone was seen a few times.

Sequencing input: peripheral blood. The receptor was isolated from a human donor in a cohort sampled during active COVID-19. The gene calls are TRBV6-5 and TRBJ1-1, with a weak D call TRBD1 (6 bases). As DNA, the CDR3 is TGTGCCAGCATCCGGACAGACGGAGGTACTGAAGCTTTCTTT. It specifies CASIRTDGGTEAFF.